This TCR beta chain was sequenced for a study of blood T cell repertoires in COVID-19. Study-wide background: Samples of COVID-19 (acute and convalescent) were obtained from the United States, Italy and Spain.

Germline trimming cut 5 bases from V and 8 bases from J; bases unmatched to any gene: 28. CDR3 size: 21 residues. As processed by the authors: Amplified reference gene primers provided the basis for estimating nucleated cell counts. Sequencing used immunoSEQ multiplex PCR; TCRdb keeps in-frame clones, though not all of them. V and J calls plus clone size are reproduced from that table; the DNA served to infer D and trimming. The table records around 100,000 clones, 70% to 90% of them present only once. This TCR was recovered from a human donor in a cohort sampled during active COVID-19. The sequenced sample consisted of peripheral blood. The J gene is TRBJ2-1, the V gene TRBV5-3; 10 bases fit TRBD2. TRBV5-3 qualifies as an ORF whose function is uncertain. The CDR3 spells CARRSKSPFPLAGALVDEQFF. CDR3 in DNA: TGTGCCAGAAGGAGTAAGTCGCCTTTCCCTCTAGCGGGGGCCCTTGTAGATGAGCAGTTCTTC.